This TCR beta chain was observed in a study of graft-versus-host responses after intestinal transplantation. Study at large: Transplant recipients had multivisceral, liver-intestinal, or isolated intestinal grafts. Every one of the recipients received anti-thymocyte globulin induction and afterwards took tacrolimus and steroids for three to four years.

Study-wide points: Where graft-donor T cell macrochimerism was present, patients had high graft-versus-host to host-versus-graft clonal ratios in allografts. Among recipient marrow samples, GvH clones were found; some appeared first in ileum or blood.

There are 15 residues in the CDR3. Deletions cut 1 base from V and 3 bases from J, with 11 bases between. Per germline, CDR1 SNHLY and CDR2 FYNNEI. Regarding this clone: Antigen specificity is unknown.

Produced via immunoSEQ multiplex PCR; TCRdb's table is partial and in-frame only. The table has approximately 90,000 clones, less than 95% seen once. Sequencing used unstimulated CD8+ T cells sorted from spleen or lymph node cells, obtained before transplant. The receptor comes from a human donor who was the organ donor for an intestinal transplant. The rearrangement uses TRBV2 and TRBJ2-3; D is uncertain. The DNA for the CDR3 is TGTGCCAGCAGTGAAGGATCGTTTGCGACAGATACGCAGTATTTT. It yields the protein CASSEGSFATDTQYF.